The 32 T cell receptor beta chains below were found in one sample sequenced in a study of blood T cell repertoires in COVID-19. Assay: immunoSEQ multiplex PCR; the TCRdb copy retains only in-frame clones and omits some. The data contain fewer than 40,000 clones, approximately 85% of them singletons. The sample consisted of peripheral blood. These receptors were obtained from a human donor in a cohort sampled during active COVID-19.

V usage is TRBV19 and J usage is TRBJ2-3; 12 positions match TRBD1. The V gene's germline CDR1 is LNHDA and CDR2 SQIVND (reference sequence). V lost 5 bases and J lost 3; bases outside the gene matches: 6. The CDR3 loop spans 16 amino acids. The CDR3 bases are TGTGCCAGTAGTGCCCGGGACAGGGGGCTGACAGATACGCAGTATTTT. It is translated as CASSARDRGLTDTQYF.

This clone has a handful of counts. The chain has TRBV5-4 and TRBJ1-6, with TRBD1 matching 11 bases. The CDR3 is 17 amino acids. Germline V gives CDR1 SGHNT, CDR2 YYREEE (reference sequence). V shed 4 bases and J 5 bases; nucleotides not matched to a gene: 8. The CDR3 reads CASSRGTGGVNNSPLHF. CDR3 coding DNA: TGTGCCAGCAGCCGCGGGACAGGGGGAGTGAATAATTCACCCCTCCACTTT.

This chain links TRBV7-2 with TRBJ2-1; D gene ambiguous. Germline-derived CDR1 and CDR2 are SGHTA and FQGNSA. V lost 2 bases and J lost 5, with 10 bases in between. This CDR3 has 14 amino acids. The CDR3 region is CASSLKRLNNEQFF. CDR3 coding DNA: TGTGCCAGCAGCTTAAAACGGTTGAACAATGAGCAGTTCTTC. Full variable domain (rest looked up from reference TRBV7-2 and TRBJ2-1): GAGVSQSPSNKVTEKGKDVELRCDPISGHTALYWYRQSLGQGLEFLIYFQGNSAPDKSGLPSDRFSAERTGGSVSTLTIQRTQQEDSAVYLCASSLKRLNNEQFFGPGTRLTVL.

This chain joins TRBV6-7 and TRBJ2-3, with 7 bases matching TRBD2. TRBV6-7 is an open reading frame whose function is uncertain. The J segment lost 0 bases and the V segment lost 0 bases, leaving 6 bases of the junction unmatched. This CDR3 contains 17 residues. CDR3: CASSYSTFSGSTDTQYF. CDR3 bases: TGTGCCAGCAGTTACTCGACATTTAGCGGGAGCACAGATACGCAGTATTTT.

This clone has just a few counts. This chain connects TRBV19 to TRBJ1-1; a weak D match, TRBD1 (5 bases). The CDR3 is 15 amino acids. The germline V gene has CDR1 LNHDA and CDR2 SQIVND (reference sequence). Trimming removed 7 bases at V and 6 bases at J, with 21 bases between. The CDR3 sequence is CASNTQDTLWAEAFF. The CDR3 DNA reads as TGTGCCAGTAATACTCAGGACACGCTCTGGGCTGAAGCTTTCTTT.

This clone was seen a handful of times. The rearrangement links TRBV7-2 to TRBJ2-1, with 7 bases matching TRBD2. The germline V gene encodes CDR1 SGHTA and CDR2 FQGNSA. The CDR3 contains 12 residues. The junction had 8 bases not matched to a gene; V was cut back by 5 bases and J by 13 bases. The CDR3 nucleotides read TGTGCCAGCAGCCTCTCAACGGGGGGTCAGTTCTTC. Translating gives CASSLSTGGQFF.

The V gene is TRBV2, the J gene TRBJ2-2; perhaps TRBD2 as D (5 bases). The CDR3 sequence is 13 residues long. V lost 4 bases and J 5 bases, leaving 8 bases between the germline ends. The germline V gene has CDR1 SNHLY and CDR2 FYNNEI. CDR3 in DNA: TGTGCCAGCAGTGTAACGGGAACCGGGGAGCTGTTTTTT. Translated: CASSVTGTGELFF.

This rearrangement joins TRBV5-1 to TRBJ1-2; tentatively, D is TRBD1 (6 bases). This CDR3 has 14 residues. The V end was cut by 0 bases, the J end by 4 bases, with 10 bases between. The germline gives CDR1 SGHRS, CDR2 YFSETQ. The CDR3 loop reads CASSLGDTSYGYTF. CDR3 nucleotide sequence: TGCGCCAGCAGCTTGGGGGACACCTCCTATGGCTACACCTTC. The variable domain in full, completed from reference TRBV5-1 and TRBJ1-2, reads KAGVTQTPRYLIKTRGQQVTLSCSPISGHRSVSWYQQTPGQGLQFLFEYFSETQRNKGNFPGRFSGRQFSNSRSEMNVSTLELGDSALYLCASSLGDTSYGYTFGSGTRLTVV.

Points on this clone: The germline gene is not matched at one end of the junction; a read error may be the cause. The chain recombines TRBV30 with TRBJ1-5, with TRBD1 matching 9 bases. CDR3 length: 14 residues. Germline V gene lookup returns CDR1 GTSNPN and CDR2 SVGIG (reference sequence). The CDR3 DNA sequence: TGTGCCCGGAGTGAGGGACAGGGTAGTCAGCCCCAGCATTTT. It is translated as CARSEGQGSQPQHF.

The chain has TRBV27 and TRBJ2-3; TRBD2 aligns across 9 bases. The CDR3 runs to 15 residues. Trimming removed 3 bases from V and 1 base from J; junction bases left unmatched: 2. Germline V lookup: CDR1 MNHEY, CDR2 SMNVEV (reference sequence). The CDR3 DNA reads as TGTGCCAGCAGTTTTTGGACTAGCGGCACAGATACGCAGTATTTT. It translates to CASSFWTSGTDTQYF.

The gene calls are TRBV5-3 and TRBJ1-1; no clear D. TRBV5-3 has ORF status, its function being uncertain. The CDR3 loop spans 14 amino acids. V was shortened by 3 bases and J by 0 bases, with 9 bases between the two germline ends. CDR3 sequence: CARSSRLLNTEAFF. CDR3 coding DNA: TGTGCCAGAAGCTCGAGATTATTGAACACTGAAGCTTTCTTT.

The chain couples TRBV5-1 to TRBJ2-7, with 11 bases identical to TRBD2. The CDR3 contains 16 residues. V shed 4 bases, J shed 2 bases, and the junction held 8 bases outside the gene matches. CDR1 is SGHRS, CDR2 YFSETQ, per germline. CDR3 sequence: CASSNGGLAVTYEQYF. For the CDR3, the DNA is TGCGCCAGCAGCAACGGGGGACTAGCGGTCACCTACGAGCAGTACTTC.

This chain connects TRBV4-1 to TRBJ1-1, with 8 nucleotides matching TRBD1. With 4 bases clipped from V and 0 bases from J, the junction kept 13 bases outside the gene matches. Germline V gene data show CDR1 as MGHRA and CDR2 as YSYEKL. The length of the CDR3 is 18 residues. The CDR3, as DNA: TGCGCCAGCAGCCGGGAAGGGACAGGTCCGACGTTGAACACTGAAGCTTTCTTT. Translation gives CASSREGTGPTLNTEAFF.

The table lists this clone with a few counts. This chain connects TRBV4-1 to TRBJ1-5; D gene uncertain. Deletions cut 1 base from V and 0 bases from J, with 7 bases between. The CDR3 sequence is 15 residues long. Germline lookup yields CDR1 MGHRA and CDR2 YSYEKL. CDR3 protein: CASSQAGPSNQPQHF. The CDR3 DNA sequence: TGCGCCAGCAGCCAAGCAGGCCCTAGCAATCAGCCCCAGCATTTT.

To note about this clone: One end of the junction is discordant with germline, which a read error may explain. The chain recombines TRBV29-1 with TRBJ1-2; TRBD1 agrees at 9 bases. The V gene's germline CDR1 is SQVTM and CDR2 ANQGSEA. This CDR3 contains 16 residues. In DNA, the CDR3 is TGCAGCGTCGAAGGGGCCGGGACAGGGCCTTCGAGCGGCTACACCTTC. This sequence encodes CSVEGAGTGPSSGYTF.

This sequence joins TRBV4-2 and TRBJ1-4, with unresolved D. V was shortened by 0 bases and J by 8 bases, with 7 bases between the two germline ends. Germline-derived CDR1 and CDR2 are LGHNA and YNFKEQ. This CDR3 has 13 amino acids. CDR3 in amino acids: CASSQDLREKLFF. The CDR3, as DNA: TGTGCCAGCAGCCAAGATCTCCGGGAAAAACTGTTTTTT.

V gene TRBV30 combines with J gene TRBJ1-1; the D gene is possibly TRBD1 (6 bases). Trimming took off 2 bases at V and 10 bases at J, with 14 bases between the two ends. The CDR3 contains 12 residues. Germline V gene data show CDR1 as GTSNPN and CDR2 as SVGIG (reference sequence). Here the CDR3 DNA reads TGTGCCTGGAGTCTGCAAGGGGGTGGAGCTTTCTTT. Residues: CAWSLQGGGAFF.

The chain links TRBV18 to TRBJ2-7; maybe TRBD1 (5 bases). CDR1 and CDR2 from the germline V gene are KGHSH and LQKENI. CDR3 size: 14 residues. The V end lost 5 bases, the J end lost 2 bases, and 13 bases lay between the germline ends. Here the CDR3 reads CASSTEQGPYEQYF. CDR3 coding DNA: TGTGCCAGCTCAACCGAGCAGGGTCCCTACGAGCAGTACTTC.

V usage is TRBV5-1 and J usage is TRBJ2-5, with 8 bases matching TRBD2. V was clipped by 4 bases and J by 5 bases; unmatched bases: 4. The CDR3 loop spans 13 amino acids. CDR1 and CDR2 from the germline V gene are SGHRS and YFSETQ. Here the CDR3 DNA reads TGCGCCAGCAGCCGGGAGGGATTGGAGACCCAGTACTTC. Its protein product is CASSREGLETQYF.

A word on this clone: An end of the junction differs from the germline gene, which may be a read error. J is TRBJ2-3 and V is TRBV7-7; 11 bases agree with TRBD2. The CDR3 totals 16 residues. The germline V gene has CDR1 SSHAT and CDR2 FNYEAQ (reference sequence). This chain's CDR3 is CASSPASGRFTDTQYF. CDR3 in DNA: TGTGCTAGCAGCCCGGCTAGCGGGAGGTTCACAGATACGCAGTATTTT.

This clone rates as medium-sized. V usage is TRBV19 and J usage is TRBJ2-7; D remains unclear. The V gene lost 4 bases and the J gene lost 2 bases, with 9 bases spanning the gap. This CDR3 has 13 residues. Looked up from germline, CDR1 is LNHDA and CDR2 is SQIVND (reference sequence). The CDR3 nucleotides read TGTGCCAGTAGTAACGGGTACACCTACGAGCAGTACTTC. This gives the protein CASSNGYTYEQYF.

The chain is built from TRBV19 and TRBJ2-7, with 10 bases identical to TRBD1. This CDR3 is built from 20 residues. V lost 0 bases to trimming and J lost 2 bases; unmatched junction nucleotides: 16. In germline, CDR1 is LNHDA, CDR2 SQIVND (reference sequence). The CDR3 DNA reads TGTGCCAGTAGTATAGATTCGATTCGGACCGGGACAGGGGTTGCCTACGAGCAGTACTTC. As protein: CASSIDSIRTGTGVAYEQYF.

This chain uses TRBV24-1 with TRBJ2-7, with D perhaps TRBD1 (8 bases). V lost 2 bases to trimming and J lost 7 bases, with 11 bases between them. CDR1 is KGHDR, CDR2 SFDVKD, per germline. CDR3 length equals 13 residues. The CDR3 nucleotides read TGTGCCACCAGTGATTACAGGGGGGGAGAGCAGTACTTC. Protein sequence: CATSDYRGGEQYF.

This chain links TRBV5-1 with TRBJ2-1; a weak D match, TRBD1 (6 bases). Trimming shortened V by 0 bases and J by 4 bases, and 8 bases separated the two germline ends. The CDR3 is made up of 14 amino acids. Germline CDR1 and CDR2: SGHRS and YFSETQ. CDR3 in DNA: TGCGCCAGCAGCTTGGGCACAGGGTACAATGAGCAGTTCTTC. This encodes CASSLGTGYNEQFF. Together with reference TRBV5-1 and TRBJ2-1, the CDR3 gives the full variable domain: KAGVTQTPRYLIKTRGQQVTLSCSPISGHRSVSWYQQTPGQGLQFLFEYFSETQRNKGNFPGRFSGRQFSNSRSEMNVSTLELGDSALYLCASSLGTGYNEQFFGPGTRLTVL.

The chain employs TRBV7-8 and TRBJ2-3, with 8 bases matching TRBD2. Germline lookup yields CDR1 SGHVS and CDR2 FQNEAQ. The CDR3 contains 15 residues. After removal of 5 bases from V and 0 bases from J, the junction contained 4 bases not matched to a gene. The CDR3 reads CASSQLAVSTDTQYF. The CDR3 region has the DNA TGTGCCAGCAGCCAACTAGCGGTTAGCACAGATACGCAGTATTTT.

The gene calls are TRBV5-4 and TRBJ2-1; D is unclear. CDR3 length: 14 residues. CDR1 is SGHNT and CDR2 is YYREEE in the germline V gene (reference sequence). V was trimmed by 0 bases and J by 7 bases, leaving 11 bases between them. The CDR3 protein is CASSLVARRNEQFF. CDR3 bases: TGTGCCAGCAGCTTGGTTGCTAGACGGAATGAGCAGTTCTTC. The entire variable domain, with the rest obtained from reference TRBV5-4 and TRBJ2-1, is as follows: ETGVTQSPTHLIKTRGQQVTLRCSSQSGHNTVSWYQQALGQGPQFIFQYYREEENGRGNFPPRFSGLQFPNYSSELNVNALELDDSALYLCASSLVARRNEQFFGPGTRLTVL.

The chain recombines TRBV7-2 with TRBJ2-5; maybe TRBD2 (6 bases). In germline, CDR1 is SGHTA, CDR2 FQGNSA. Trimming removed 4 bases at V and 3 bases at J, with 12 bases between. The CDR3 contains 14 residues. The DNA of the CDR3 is TGTGCCAGCAGCTCGGATTGGGGGGAAGAGACCCAGTACTTC. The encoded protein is CASSSDWGEETQYF.

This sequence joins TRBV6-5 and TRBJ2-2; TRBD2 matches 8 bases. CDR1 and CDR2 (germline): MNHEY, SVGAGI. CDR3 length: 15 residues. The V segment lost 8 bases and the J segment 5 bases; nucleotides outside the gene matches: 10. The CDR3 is CASRTSAGGTGELFF. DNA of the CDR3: TGTGCCAGCCGAACTTCGGCGGGAGGTACCGGGGAGCTGTTTTTT.

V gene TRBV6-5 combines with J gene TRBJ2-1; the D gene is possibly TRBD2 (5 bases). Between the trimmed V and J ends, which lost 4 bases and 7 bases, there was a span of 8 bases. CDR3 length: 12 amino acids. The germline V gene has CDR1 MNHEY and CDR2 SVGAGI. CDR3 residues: CASSSPGNEQFF. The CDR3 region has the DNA TGTGCCAGCAGTTCGCCGGGGAATGAGCAGTTCTTC.

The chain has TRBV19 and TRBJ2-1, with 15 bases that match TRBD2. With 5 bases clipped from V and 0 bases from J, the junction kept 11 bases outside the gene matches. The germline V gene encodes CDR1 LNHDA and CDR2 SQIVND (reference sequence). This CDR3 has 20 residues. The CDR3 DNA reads TGTGCCAGTAGTCTATACGGGACTAGCGGGAGGACTAGCTCCTACAATGAGCAGTTCTTC. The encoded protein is CASSLYGTSGRTSSYNEQFF.

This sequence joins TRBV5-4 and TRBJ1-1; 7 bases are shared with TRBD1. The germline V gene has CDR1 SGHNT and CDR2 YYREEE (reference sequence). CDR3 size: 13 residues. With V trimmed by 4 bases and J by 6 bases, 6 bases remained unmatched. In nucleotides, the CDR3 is TGTGCCAGCAGCCGACAGGGAGACCCTGAAGCTTTCTTT. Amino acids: CASSRQGDPEAFF.

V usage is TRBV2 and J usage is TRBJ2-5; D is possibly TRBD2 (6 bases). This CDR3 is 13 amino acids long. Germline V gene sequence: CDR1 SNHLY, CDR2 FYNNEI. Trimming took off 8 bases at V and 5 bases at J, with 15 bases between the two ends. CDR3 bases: TGTGCCAGCGGGGCAGCGGAGGGGGAGACCCAGTACTTC. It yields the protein CASGAAEGETQYF.